A single sample gave rise to the 24 T cell receptor beta chains below, sequenced in a study of regulatory T cells in long-lasting Graves disease. Sequencing libraries for TCR beta were prepared with iRepertoire HTBI primers and Arm-PCR of CDR3 regions. Using its own MiXCR run on the multiplex PCR reads, TCRdb lists one record per CDR3 protein. Among 450,000 to 700,000 distinct CDR3 sequences, about 13% were seen once, and the ten largest hold roughly 10%. Noted time point: newly diagnosed GD, antithyroid drugs for less than 3 months. Preparation of the TCR library used RNA extracted from PBMCs. These data were also filed under a second study, of T cells in Graves' hyperthyroidism and ophthalmopathy.

This specimen was peripheral blood mononuclear cells (PBMCs), taken at new diagnosis, from a patient treated with antithyroid drugs. These receptors all stem from a man aged 25-45 years with Graves disease.

This clonotype was seen ten or more times. The gene calls are TRBV6-1 and TRBJ2-1; D remains unclear. The CDR3 loop spans 17 amino acids. Germline CDR1 and CDR2: MNHNS and SASEGT. Trimming shortened V by 5 bases and J by 0 bases, and 17 bases separated the two germline ends. CDR3 sequence (DNA): TGTGCCAGCAGTCACCGACACTCCCTTCTCTCCTACAATGAGCAGTTCTTC. It specifies CASSHRHSLLSYNEQFF.

This clonotype was detected ten times or more. The gene calls are TRBV2 and TRBJ2-3; D unresolved. CDR3 length: 14 residues. With 7 bases removed from V and 4 bases from J, the gap between germline ends came to 15 bases. Per germline, CDR1 SNHLY and CDR2 FYNNEI. CDR3 nucleotides: TGTGCCAGCATCACGGAGCAGGTCTCAGATACGCAGTATTTT. This gives the protein CASITEQVSDTQYF.

This clonotype showed up many times. V and J are TRBV30 and TRBJ2-7; tentatively, D is TRBD1 (7 bases). Deletions cut 4 bases from V and 2 bases from J, with 12 bases between. The CDR3 length is 13 residues. Germline CDR1 is GTSNPN and CDR2 is SVGIG (reference sequence). The CDR3, as DNA: TGTGCCTGGATGCGGGACAGACCCTACGAGCAGTACTTC. It encodes CAWMRDRPYEQYF. Complete variable domain (other parts from reference TRBV30 and TRBJ2-7): SQTIHQWPATLVQPVGSPLSLECTVEGTSNPNLYWYRQAAGRGLQLLFYSVGIGQISSEVPQNLSASRPQDRQFILSSKKLLLSDSGFYLCAWMRDRPYEQYFGPGTRLTVT.

This clonotype was recorded many times. J is TRBJ1-4 and V is TRBV9; D call uncertain. With 0 bases removed from V and 8 bases from J, the gap between germline ends came to 11 bases. CDR3 length equals 14 residues. Germline V gene sequence: CDR1 SGDLS, CDR2 YYNGEE. CDR3 sequence reads: CASSVEGTMEKLFF. As DNA, the CDR3 is TGTGCCAGCAGCGTAGAGGGAACGATGGAAAAACTGTTTTTT.

This clonotype was recorded many times. The V call is TRBV28, the J call TRBJ2-7; 10 nucleotides align to TRBD2. Germline trimming cut 7 bases from V and 6 bases from J; bases unmatched to any gene: 6. Germline V gene lookup returns CDR1 MDHEN and CDR2 SYDVKM. This CDR3 is 13 amino acids long. The CDR3 nucleotides are TGTGCCAGCATTGGCCTAGCGGGAGTCGAGCAGTACTTC. This encodes CASIGLAGVEQYF.

This clonotype was found a few times. J is TRBJ2-1 and V is TRBV4-2; 9 bases agree with TRBD2. Germline CDR1 reads LGHNA; CDR2 reads YNFKEQ. The junction had 7 bases not matched to a gene; V was cut back by 0 bases and J by 4 bases. The CDR3 contains 17 residues. The CDR3 DNA follows: TGTGCCAGCAGCCAAGAGCCGGCGGGAGGGAGTTACAATGAGCAGTTCTTC. Protein: CASSQEPAGGSYNEQFF.

This clonotype has at least ten counts. The chain recombines TRBV12-3 or TRBV12-4 with TRBJ2-5; D not resolved. The CDR3 contains 12 residues. Trimming cost V 5 bases and J 5 bases, with 9 bases left between them. As DNA, the CDR3 is TGTGCCAGCAGTCAGACTCTGGAGACCCAGTACTTC. Translation gives CASSQTLETQYF.

This clonotype was seen a few times. V is TRBV12-3 or TRBV12-4 and J is TRBJ1-1; D call uncertain. Between the trimmed V and J ends, which lost 6 bases and 5 bases, there was a span of 13 bases. The CDR3 length is 13 residues. In DNA form, the CDR3 reads TGTGCCAGCAGCCATGAGGGTTTTACTGAAGCTTTCTTT. This translates into CASSHEGFTEAFF.

This clonotype showed up just once. This chain joins TRBV19 and TRBJ1-6, with D possibly being TRBD1 (6 bases). Looked up from germline, CDR1 is LNHDA and CDR2 is SQIVND (reference sequence). The CDR3 runs to 15 residues. V was clipped by 4 bases and J by 9 bases, with 16 bases between them. In nucleotides, the CDR3 is TGTGCCAGTAGTACAGGGGAACAAATCAGTTCACCCCTCCACTTT. This sequence encodes CASSTGEQISSPLHF.

In its sample, this clonotype was seen many times. The chain carries TRBV29-1 and TRBJ2-2; D not certain. Germline CDR1 reads SQVTM; CDR2 reads ANQGSEA. Trimming shortened V by 4 bases and J by 1 base, and 7 bases separated the two germline ends. The CDR3 contains 13 residues. This chain's CDR3 is CSVVNLNTGELFF. The CDR3 DNA sequence: TGCAGCGTTGTGAATTTGAACACCGGGGAGCTGTTTTTT.

This clonotype has at least ten counts. This chain links TRBV7-9 with TRBJ2-3; 7 bases match TRBD2. The DNA end favors TRBJ2-1, so the J call may be wrong. The CDR3 is 13 amino acids. The V gene's germline CDR1 is SEHNR and CDR2 FQNEAQ (reference sequence). CDR3 sequence (DNA): TGTGCCAGTAGGACTAGGGAGGGGTATGAGCAGTTCTTC. Its translation: CASRTREGYEQFF.

This clonotype was seen many times. The V gene is TRBV7-2, the J gene TRBJ2-3; 11 nucleotides align to TRBD2. The germline V gene encodes CDR1 SGHTA and CDR2 FQGNSA. The CDR3 has 18 residues. V gave up 0 bases and J gave up 1 base; unmatched junction bases: 6. In nucleotides, the CDR3 is TGTGCCAGCAGCTTAGCTAGCGGGAGGGCCCGCGGCACAGATACGCAGTATTTT. Translating gives CASSLASGRARGTDTQYF.

V and J are TRBV27 and TRBJ1-5, with D unresolved. This CDR3 comprises 15 residues. With 0 bases removed from V and 0 bases from J, the gap between germline ends came to 6 bases. The germline gives CDR1 MNHEY, CDR2 SMNVEV (reference sequence). The DNA of the CDR3 is TGTGCCAGCAGTTTATCGATTAATAGCAATCAGCCCCAGCATTTT. Its translation: CASSLSINSNQPQHF.

This clonotype came up many times. This rearrangement joins TRBV2 to TRBJ2-4, with D tentatively TRBD2 (5 bases). The CDR3 contains 14 residues. Trimming pared 2 bases from V and 8 bases from J, leaving 13 bases between. Germline lookup yields CDR1 SNHLY and CDR2 FYNNEI. In nucleotides, the CDR3 is TGTGCCAGCAGTGAATCGCGGACTGGAGACATTCAGTACTTC. The encoded protein is CASSESRTGDIQYF.

The rearrangement links TRBV27 to TRBJ2-7, with 9 bases matching TRBD2. The CDR3 has 16 residues. Trimming cost V 6 bases and J 6 bases; bases outside gene matches: 15. Germline V gene data show CDR1 as MNHEY and CDR2 as SMNVEV (reference sequence). The CDR3 nucleotides read TGTGCCAGCAGGAGGGGGGGAATAGCGGGAGCCGGCGAGCAGTACTTC. Protein sequence: CASRRGGIAGAGEQYF.

This clonotype was detected many times. The rearrangement links TRBV7-2 to TRBJ2-7; TRBD2 matches at 14 bases. This CDR3 region has 17 residues. Germline V gives CDR1 SGHTA, CDR2 FQGNSA. Trimming removed 0 bases from V and 9 bases from J; junction bases left unmatched: 10. CDR3: CASSLAGTSGRSWRQYF. DNA of the CDR3: TGTGCCAGCAGCTTAGCGGGGACTAGCGGGAGAAGTTGGCGGCAGTACTTC. Together with reference TRBV7-2 and TRBJ2-7, the CDR3 gives the full variable domain: GAGVSQSPSNKVTEKGKDVELRCDPISGHTALYWYRQSLGQGLEFLIYFQGNSAPDKSGLPSDRFSAERTGGSVSTLTIQRTQQEDSAVYLCASSLAGTSGRSWRQYFGPGTRLTVT.

This clonotype was detected only a few times. The chain uses TRBV27 and TRBJ2-7, with D possibly being TRBD1 (6 bases). Germline V gene lookup returns CDR1 MNHEY and CDR2 SMNVEV (reference sequence). The CDR3 totals 15 residues. Trimming took off 1 base at V and 2 bases at J, with 12 bases between the two ends. In DNA, the CDR3 is TGTGCCAGCAGTTTATGGGCAGGGGAACCCTACGAGCAGTACTTC. As protein: CASSLWAGEPYEQYF.

The chain is built from TRBV9 and TRBJ2-5, with 9 bases aligning to TRBD1. Germline V gene lookup returns CDR1 SGDLS and CDR2 YYNGEE. This CDR3 has 14 amino acids. Trimming removed 4 bases from V and 7 bases from J; junction bases left unmatched: 8. CDR3 sequence reads: CASSFPGQGGTQYF. The CDR3 region has the DNA TGTGCCAGCAGCTTCCCGGGACAGGGAGGGACCCAGTACTTC. The variable domain in full, completed from reference TRBV9 and TRBJ2-5, reads DSGVTQTPKHLITATGQRVTLRCSPRSGDLSVYWYQQSLDQGLQFLIQYYNGEERAKGNILERFSAQQFPDLHSELNLSSLELGDSALYFCASSFPGQGGTQYFGPGTRLLVL.

In this sample, this clonotype turned up many times. The chain uses TRBV6-1 and TRBJ1-2; D gene uncertain. This CDR3 has 13 amino acids. Germline-derived CDR1 and CDR2 are MNHNS and SASEGT. V lost 7 bases and J lost 2, with 11 bases in between. CDR3 DNA: TGTGCCAGCAAAGCCCAGGTGAACTATGGCTACACCTTC. Translating gives CASKAQVNYGYTF.

This clonotype showed up just a few times. The genes are TRBV27 and TRBJ1-4; D gene uncertain. Looked up from germline, CDR1 is MNHEY and CDR2 is SMNVEV (reference sequence). The V and J ends lost 6 bases and 5 bases respectively, with 10 bases between them. The CDR3 consists of 13 residues. CDR3 nucleotide sequence: TGTGCCAGCAGGCCACGGATCAATGAAAAACTGTTTTTT. Translation: CASRPRINEKLFF. The full variable domain, rest sourced from reference TRBV27 and TRBJ1-4, is EAQVTQNPRYLITVTGKKLTVTCSQNMNHEYMSWYRQDPGLGLRQIYYSMNVEVTDKGDVPEGYKVSRKEKRNFPLILESPSPNQTSLYFCASRPRINEKLFFGSGTQLSVL.

This clonotype was counted ten times or more. The chain employs TRBV20-1 and TRBJ2-1, with TRBD2 matching 7 bases. The V gene end was trimmed by 6 bases and the J gene end by 0 bases; junction bases not matched to a gene: 11. There are 16 residues in the CDR3. Germline CDR1 reads DFQATT; CDR2 reads SNEGSKA (reference sequence). This chain's CDR3 is CSALAGLQSSYNEQFF. The CDR3 DNA follows: TGCAGTGCCTTGGCGGGACTACAGAGCTCCTACAATGAGCAGTTCTTC.

This clonotype has a handful of counts. The rearrangement uses TRBV4-2 and TRBJ1-4; TRBD1 matches at 9 bases. The CDR3 spans 17 residues. Germline lookup yields CDR1 LGHNA and CDR2 YNFKEQ. V trimming: 6 bases; J trimming: 0 bases; junction bases outside the gene matches: 8. CDR3 sequence reads: CASRSTDRGATNEKLFF. In nucleotides, the CDR3 is TGTGCCAGCAGGAGTACGGACAGGGGTGCAACTAATGAAAAACTGTTTTTT.

This clonotype was seen many times. The chain recombines TRBV7-2 with TRBJ1-5; 8 bases match TRBD1. Germline CDR1 SGHTA, CDR2 FQGNSA. The CDR3 totals 16 residues. V gave up 4 bases and J gave up 3 bases; unmatched junction bases: 8. The CDR3 nucleotides read TGTGCCAGCAGCTCATTAGGACAGGGTGACAATCAGCCCCAGCATTTT. Translated, it gives CASSSLGQGDNQPQHF.

The V gene is TRBV19, the J gene TRBJ2-7; 10 bases are a match to TRBD2. There are 16 residues in the CDR3. Germline V gene data show CDR1 as LNHDA and CDR2 as SQIVND (reference sequence). V was pared by 3 bases and J by 6 bases, with 11 bases of the junction left unmatched. CDR3 sequence reads: CASSIRPGLAPGEQYF. DNA of the CDR3: TGTGCCAGTAGTATTCGCCCGGGACTAGCGCCTGGCGAGCAGTACTTC.